The source of this T cell receptor beta chain is a study of cytomegalovirus exposure and HLA in healthy donors (dated by TCRdb to 2016 to 2017). Turning to the overall study: An earlier analysis of roughly 500 of the donors reported 276 Gb of sequence data and 117 million unique TCR beta sequences obtained from 150 million to 200 million T cells. A handful of DR-DQ haplotypes were handled as single units for association and clustering because linkage in the cohort was strong. A later genetic analysis used genome-wide SNP genotypes for about 60% of the roughly 670 donors, treating that subset as a discovery cohort. A later analysis re-analyzed previously published TCR beta repertoires from 666 donors and added high-resolution HLA genotyping to study TCR occurrence patterns. Among the roughly 390 genotyped donors, roughly 80% belonged to the genetic ancestry cluster associated with self-reported Caucasian donors. Along with the approximately 600-subject first cohort, a separate validation cohort of over a hundred different subjects was used. In an earlier analysis of roughly 600 of the donors, high-throughput TCR beta sequencing was used to judge whether each TCR beta V gene segment behaved as functional or pseudogenic. On average, 235,054 unique TCR beta nucleotide sequences were sequenced per donor among 398 genotyped donors of the cohort, with 15% to 20% of those sequences being non-productive. An early release that covered 640 HLA-typed donors contained approximately 300 gigabases of sequencing data and 85 million to 100 million unique TCR sequences. Typing coverage differed by locus: A, B, C, DRB1 and DQB1 were typed in roughly 620-640 donors, DQA1 in roughly 500, DPA1 in roughly 590, and DPB1 in approximately 450. The later analysis used no new phenotypic data to find candidate immune exposures, relying instead on TCR beta sequences and their occurrence across donors. Donor age, sex, ethnicity and CMV serostatus were collected together with the repertoire data. High-throughput TCR immunosequencing, statistical association of individual TCRs with disease status, and machine learning were combined to predict cytomegalovirus infection status. The study was designed to test whether signatures of past pathogen exposure could be identified by cataloging public T cell receptors. All discovery cohort repertoires had been generated using a single sequencing platform. The study profiled the T cell repertoires of hundreds of subjects by immunosequencing and related them to cytomegalovirus serostatus. Class I and class II HLA loci were covered by the typing at four-digit resolution. Beyond this particular receptor, the publication reports: A cluster of highly shared sequence variants was judged likely to represent a technical artifact of the sequencing pipeline. In vitro tests confirmed that a few of the cytomegalovirus-associated TCR beta chains recognize cytomegalovirus antigens. At a false discovery rate of 0.05, a later analysis linked approximately 18,000 TCR beta sequences to specific HLA alleles. The classifier was reported to diagnose cytomegalovirus status with high specificity and sensitivity in both the original and validation cohorts. Compared with equally common non-associated chains, HLA-associated TCR beta chains in a later analysis were more clonally expanded and had lower generation probabilities. Because counts were too low, 15 to 20 rarely observed V segments, including chromosome 9 orphons, were excluded from the earlier analysis of 587 of the donors. Across donors, most TCR sequences were observed very rarely, whereas some public TCRs were present in many individuals. The study listed 150 to 200 TCR beta chains as associated with cytomegalovirus. V-gene and J-gene trimming of TCR beta chains was associated with a missense DCLRE1C variant in a later genetic analysis, and the association was replicated in an independent cohort. A later analysis reported that several top co-occurrence clusters appeared linked to parvovirus B19, influenza, CMV and Epstein-Barr virus. A later analysis found that TCR association rates varied across HLA loci, with DRB1 alleles showing the most associated TCRs and HLA-C alleles the fewest. The only immune exposure information available for the cohort was CMV serostatus. Because the 87-base-pair reads could not distinguish some IMGT-functional V segments, including TRBV6-2 and TRBV6-3, those segments were excluded. Because some donors lacked HLA typing at each locus, the association tests relied only on the typed subset. The authors suggested that the approach could potentially be generalized to other disease states and immunological phenotypes. In this cohort, only TCR beta chains were sequenced, and detectable features were limited by the absence of alpha or paired-chain data. Linkage disequilibrium might explain the correlated functional status among segregating V segments, but an unknown experimental factor could not be excluded. According to a later genetic analysis, donors in an Asian-associated ancestry cluster had fewer N-insertions in productive TCRs than the approximately 670-donor mean. Sequencing depth was assumed to be roughly uniform across donors in the presence/absence analyses, though that assumption may not hold. In an earlier analysis of roughly 560 of the donors, most TCR beta V segments were observed in productive rearrangements about 87% or about 30% of the time, broadly matching IMGT annotations. When HLA alleles, especially DR and DQ, strongly co-occurred, attributing TCR associations to individual alleles was difficult. According to a later analysis, most CMV-associated TCR beta chains appeared to be HLA-restricted, and the HLA associations seemed to be driven largely by CMV exposure. A further reported finding was that TCR beta sequences accurately predicted the HLA-A and HLA-B alleles for most subjects in the first cohort.

The cohort consisted of some 670 healthy bone marrow donors. At the time of sampling, every cohort member was nominally healthy, though immune exposures that went unrecorded were likely present. The donor tested CMV seropositive, placing the donor among the 289 seropositive members of the cohort. Every donor gave a peripheral blood sample, and the peripheral blood mononuclear cells from that sample were used for TCR beta sequencing. Genomic DNA extraction from the blood cell samples was performed with the Qiagen DNeasy Blood Extraction Kit. According to the germline V gene (reference sequence), CDR1 reads SGHKS and CDR2 reads YYEKEE. Trimming takes 4 bases off V and 0 bases off J; junction bases not matched to a gene: 10. The CDR3 runs 18 residues from the cysteine to the phenylalanine. Kept here is only the CDR3 DNA, which spans 54 bases and is read in frame from base 1. This clone was seen only once. Its antigen specificity is not known. No base quality values were provided; no much bigger clone lies one nucleotide off.

Libraries came from the immunoSEQ multiplex PCR assay. A mixture of 60 forward primers for TCR Vbeta segments and 13 reverse primers for TCR Jbeta segments was used in the multiplex PCR. The CDR3 region of rearranged TCR beta genes was amplified from genomic DNA by a multiplex PCR assay. On the Illumina HiSeq System, the amplified TCR beta libraries were sequenced as 87-base-pair reads. As for the authors' bioinformatics: In a later analysis, tens of millions of unique TCR beta chains were counted across the roughly 670 repertoires, and around 10 million of these chains were shared by at least two donors. Raw reads were error-corrected and collapsed into unique sequences by a nearest-neighbor algorithm in which closely related sequences were merged to remove PCR and sequencing errors. CDR3 sequences were aligned to IMGT reference sequences to assign V, D and J gene segments. For a sequence to be retained, a match of at least six nucleotides to both a V gene segment and a J gene segment was required. Rearrangements were called productive when the CDR3 lacked stop codons and stayed in frame with V and J; all others were non-productive. CDR3 was defined by IMGT convention, running from the second conserved V-encoded cysteine to the conserved J-encoded phenylalanine. The earlier analysis of some 540 of the donors excluded any sequence lacking an unambiguous match to a single V gene segment. An earlier analysis of fewer than 750 of the donors called V segments functional above 56.7% productive rearrangements and segregating when the between-donor standard deviation exceeded 5%. A statistical classification framework was developed to diagnose cytomegalovirus status using the catalog of TCR beta chain sequences. V and J gene assignment, in a later analysis, came from comparing TCR nucleotide sequences with IMGT/GENE-DB human TR gene sequences. Using the TCRdist pipeline, a later analysis assigned CDR3 sequences along with most-parsimonious VDJ recombination scenarios. In a later analysis, each TCR beta chain was defined by its CDR3 amino acid sequence together with its V-gene family, and reads lacking a unique V-gene family were excluded. As a way to deal with suspected cross-contamination and a sequencing artifact, a later analysis dropped 500 to 700 nucleotide sequences that were highly shared and had low generation probability. In a later analysis, a clonal expansion index for each public chain was calculated from normalized within-repertoire ranks of inferred template counts. In a later analysis, generation probabilities were computed using a VDJ recombination model fitted to out-of-frame rearrangements, and the results were checked against IGoR. A later analysis scored TCR-TCR, TCR-HLA and TCR-CMV co-occurrence with hypergeometric tests, applying a repertoire-size bias correction to TCR pairs. To estimate false discovery rates, a later analysis permuted the HLA or CMV assignments 20 times. In a later analysis, co-occurring TCRs were grouped using DBSCAN, and TCRdist sequence similarity was added for clustering within HLA-allele-positive subsets. Repertoires with fewer than 30,000 or more than 120,000 public chains were left out of co-occurrence clustering, as were several repertoires with anomalous nucleotide sharing. TCRdb took over this immuneACCESS table, retaining in-frame rearrangements with V and J assigned. Such tables are incomplete; in checked studies, under half of the missing clones stem from an unresolved V gene, and the remainder is unexplained. V and J calls and clone size are those listed in that table; D and trimming were worked out from the DNA. This sample holds just over 150,000 clones; 75% to 90% were observed only once. The ten most abundant clones make up about 6.3% of the sample.

Here the chain combines TRBV5-5 and TRBJ1-4; 9 bases in between match TRBD1. This TCR was recovered from a male donor in good health and CMV-seropositive. Input material: PBMCs. The CDR3 loop reads CASSVPGQGVATNEKLFF. Read as DNA, the sequence is TGTGCCAGCAGCGTACCGGGACAGGGCGTTGCAACTAATGAAAAACTGTTTTTT.